The 8 T cell receptor beta chains given below trace back to one sample, sequenced in a study of spatial heterogeneity in lung cancer. The time point denotes: blood at routine non-recurrence follow-up after resection. Unsorted whole RNA from tumor, nontumor lung or frozen PBMC underwent sequencing. In TCRdb, the 5' RACE reads were re-called with MiXCR into one record per CDR3 protein. The table lists approximately 56,000 distinct CDR3 sequences, around 7% of them singletons. This specimen consisted of PBMCs, obtained at follow-up. The receptor source for this set is a female donor with early-stage non-small cell lung cancer.

This chain connects TRBV11-2 to TRBJ2-7; 9 nucleotides line up with TRBD1. V lost 6 bases to trimming and J lost 2 bases; unmatched junction nucleotides: 5. CDR1 and CDR2 (germline): SGHAT, FQNNGV. The CDR3 extends over 14 amino acids. DNA of the CDR3: TGTGCCAGCAGTTATGGGACAGGGACCTACGAGCAGTACTTC. Translating gives CASSYGTGTYEQYF. Full variable domain (outside the CDR3, taken from reference TRBV11-2 and TRBJ2-7): EAGVAQSPRYKIIEKRQSVAFWCNPISGHATLYWYQQILGQGPKLLIQFQNNGVVDDSQLPKDRFSAERLKGVDSTLKIQPAKLEDSAVYLCASSYGTGTYEQYFGPGTRLTVT.

This clonotype was observed many times. The final CDR3 position lacks the conserved phenylalanine or tryptophan, pointing to a likely read error. This chain uses TRBV7-2 with TRBJ2-7, with 8 bases aligning to TRBD1. The ends lost 7 bases at V and 5 bases at J; junction bases unmatched: 10. The CDR3 is made up of 14 amino acids. CDR1 SGHTA and CDR2 FQGNSA come from the germline V gene. CDR3 sequence: CASTARDRYHEQYS. Here the CDR3 DNA reads TGTGCCAGCACCGCCCGGGACAGGTACCACGAGCAGTACTCC.

Many counts were recorded for this clonotype. The chain couples TRBV28 to TRBJ2-5; D may be TRBD2 (5 bases). V was shortened by 3 bases and J by 5 bases, with 10 bases between the two germline ends. CDR1 is MDHEN, CDR2 SYDVKM, per germline. The CDR3 has 13 residues. The CDR3 region is CASSLPSLETQYF. The CDR3 region has the DNA TGTGCCAGCAGTTTGCCTAGCCTGGAGACCCAGTACTTC. The whole variable domain, remainder taken from reference TRBV28 and TRBJ2-5, is DVKVTQSSRYLVKRTGEKVFLECVQDMDHENMFWYRQDPGLGLRLIYFSYDVKMKEKGDIPEGYSVSREKKERFSLILESASTNQTSMYLCASSLPSLETQYFGPGTRLLVL.

This clonotype was seen at least ten times. The J gene is TRBJ2-1, the V gene TRBV12-3 or TRBV12-4; 8 bases line up with TRBD2. There are 14 residues in the CDR3. The J segment lost 6 bases and the V segment lost 6 bases, leaving 7 bases of the junction unmatched. CDR3 nucleotides: TGTGCCAGCAGCCGGACTAGCCCTTTCAATGAGCAGTTCTTC. Amino acid sequence: CASSRTSPFNEQFF.

This rearrangement joins TRBV24-1 to TRBJ2-2, with a possible D match to TRBD1 (6 bases). The CDR3 runs 17 residues. With 0 bases removed from V and 1 base from J, the gap between germline ends came to 11 bases. Looked up from germline, CDR1 is KGHDR and CDR2 is SFDVKD. The CDR3 region has the DNA TGTGCCACCAGTGATTTGGTGGGGGCAGGGAACACCGGGGAGCTGTTTTTT. This codes for CATSDLVGAGNTGELFF.

This clonotype was seen repeatedly, ten times or more. V is TRBV5-1 and J is TRBJ2-5; D gene unclear. Trimming took off 2 bases at V and 2 bases at J, with 10 bases between the two ends. CDR3 size: 14 residues. Germline V lookup: CDR1 SGHRS, CDR2 YFSETQ. Here the CDR3 reads CASSFAIGQETQYF. For the CDR3, the DNA is TGCGCCAGCAGCTTTGCTATCGGACAAGAGACCCAGTACTTC.

This clonotype appeared many times. The chain combines TRBV5-4 with TRBJ1-4; TRBD1 might be the D (5 bases). This CDR3 region has 15 residues. Trimming stripped 0 bases from V and 4 bases from J, with 10 bases between. CDR1 is SGHNT, CDR2 YYREEE, per germline (reference sequence). The CDR3 here is CASSLDRRGNEKLFF. CDR3 in DNA: TGTGCCAGCAGCTTGGACAGGAGGGGTAATGAAAAACTGTTTTTT.

This clonotype has only one observation. The genes are TRBV13 and TRBJ1-4; D unresolved. The V end lost 0 bases, the J end lost 0 bases, and 8 bases lay between the germline ends. CDR1 PRHDT and CDR2 FYEKMQ come from the germline V gene (reference sequence). The CDR3 covers 16 residues. The CDR3 DNA is TGTGCCAGCAGCTTAGGTGGAGCAACAACTAATGAAAAACTGTTTTTT. It codes for CASSLGGATTNEKLFF.